This T cell receptor (beta chain) is from a study of T-cell reconstitution after alpha-beta-depleted transplantation in children. J lost 8 bases, V lost 1 base, and 9 bases had no gene match. CDR1 LGHDT and CDR2 YNNKEL come from the germline V gene (reference sequence). The CDR3 has 16 residues. The library targeted TCRbeta and was prepared with unique molecular identifiers. TCRdb re-called the PCR reads with MiXCR, one entry per CDR3 protein. Among around 15,000 distinct CDR3 sequences listed, roughly 4.7% were seen once. Overall study results and limits: Expanded graft clones numbering several hundred reportedly gave rise to alpha-beta T cells about two months after transplant.

In its sample, this clonotype ranks as medium-sized (0.01 to 0.1%). What it recognizes is unknown. The receptor was isolated from a boy aged 10-17 years with acute lymphoblastic leukemia, due to receive a stem cell transplant. The chain is built from TRBV3-1 and TRBJ2-1; 9 bases align to TRBD2. The material was PBMCs, obtained before TCRalphabeta/CD19-depleted stem cell transplant. DNA of the CDR3: TGTGCCAGCAGCCAAGTTGCTGGACTAGCGAGCGATGAGCAGTTCTTC. Amino acid sequence: CASSQVAGLASDEQFF.